This TCR beta chain was captured by sequencing in a study of blood T cell repertoires in COVID-19. The CDR3 covers 12 residues. The V gene's germline CDR1 is SGHAT and CDR2 FQNNGV. V lost 6 bases and J 4 bases, leaving 9 bases between the germline ends. Authors' analysis steps: Reference gene primers were amplified, and this amplification served to estimate nucleated cell counts. The protocol was immunoSEQ multiplex PCR, while the TCRdb copy is restricted to in-frame clones and leaves out a portion. The V and J calls and clone size are taken from that table; D and trimming were inferred from the DNA. The sample yields roughly 62,000 clones, 87% seen once.

This TCR derives from a human donor with acute or convalescent COVID-19. The donor label of this sample is uncertain. The sequenced material came from peripheral blood. The chain joins TRBV11-2 to TRBJ1-1; D call uncertain. CDR3 DNA: TGTGCCAGCAGTCACGGACTCACTGAAGCTTTCTTT. Amino acids: CASSHGLTEAFF.